The subject of this entry is one T cell receptor (beta chain). V gave up 7 bases and J gave up 5 bases, with 13 bases separating them. The CDR3 runs 13 residues. Library preparation (for TCRbeta) was performed with unique molecular identifiers. A single record per CDR3 protein comes from TCRdb applying MiXCR to the PCR reads. The sample carries roughly 300,000 distinct CDR3 sequences, 9.9% recorded once. The data stem from a study of T-cell reconstitution after alpha-beta-depleted transplantation in children. This receptor was obtained from a human donor who donated a stem cell graft to a child with SCID. This chain connects TRBV12-3 or TRBV12-4 to TRBJ2-3; the D gene is possibly TRBD1 (5 bases). Sequences were derived from PBMCs from the stem cell graft donor, sampled from the stem cell graft. CDR3 in amino acids: CASIRGAEDTQYF. For the CDR3, the DNA is TGTGCCAGCATAAGGGGCGCTGAAGATACGCAGTATTTT.